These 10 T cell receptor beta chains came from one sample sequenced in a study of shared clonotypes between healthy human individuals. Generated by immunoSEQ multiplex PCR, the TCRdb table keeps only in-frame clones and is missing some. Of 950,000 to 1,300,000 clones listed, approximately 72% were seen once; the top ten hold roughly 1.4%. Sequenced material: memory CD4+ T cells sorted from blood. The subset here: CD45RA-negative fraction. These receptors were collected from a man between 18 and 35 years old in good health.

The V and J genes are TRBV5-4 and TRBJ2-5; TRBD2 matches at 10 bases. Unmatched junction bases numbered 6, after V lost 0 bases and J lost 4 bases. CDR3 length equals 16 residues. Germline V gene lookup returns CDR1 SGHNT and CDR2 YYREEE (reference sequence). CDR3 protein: CASSLGSGGWVETQYF. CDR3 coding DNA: TGTGCCAGCAGCTTGGGTAGCGGGGGGTGGGTAGAGACCCAGTACTTC.

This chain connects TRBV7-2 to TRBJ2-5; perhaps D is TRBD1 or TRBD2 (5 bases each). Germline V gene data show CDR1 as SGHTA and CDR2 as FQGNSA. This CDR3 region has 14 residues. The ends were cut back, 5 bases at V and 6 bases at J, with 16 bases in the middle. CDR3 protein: CASSTWTGAQTQYF. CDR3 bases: TGTGCCAGCAGCACATGGACCGGGGCACAGACCCAGTACTTC.

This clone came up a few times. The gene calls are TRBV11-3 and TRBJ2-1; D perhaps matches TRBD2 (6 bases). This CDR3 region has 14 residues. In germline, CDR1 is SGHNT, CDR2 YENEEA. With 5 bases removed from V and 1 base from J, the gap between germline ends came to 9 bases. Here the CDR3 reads CASSPRESYNEQFF. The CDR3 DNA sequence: TGTGCCAGCAGCCCCCGGGAGTCCTACAATGAGCAGTTCTTC.

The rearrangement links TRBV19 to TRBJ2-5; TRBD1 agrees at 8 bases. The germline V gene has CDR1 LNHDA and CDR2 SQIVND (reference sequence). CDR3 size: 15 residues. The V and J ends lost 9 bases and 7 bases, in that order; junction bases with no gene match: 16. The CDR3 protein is CASSPGQEFKGTQYF. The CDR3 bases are TGTGCCAGCAGCCCGGGACAGGAGTTTAAGGGGACCCAGTACTTC.

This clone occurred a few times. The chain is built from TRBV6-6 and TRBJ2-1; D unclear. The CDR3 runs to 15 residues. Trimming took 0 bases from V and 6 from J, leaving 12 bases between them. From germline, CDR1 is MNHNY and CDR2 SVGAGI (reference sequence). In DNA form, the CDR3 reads TGTGCCAGCAGTTACTCACCGATCGTAAGCAATGAGCAGTTCTTC. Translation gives CASSYSPIVSNEQFF.

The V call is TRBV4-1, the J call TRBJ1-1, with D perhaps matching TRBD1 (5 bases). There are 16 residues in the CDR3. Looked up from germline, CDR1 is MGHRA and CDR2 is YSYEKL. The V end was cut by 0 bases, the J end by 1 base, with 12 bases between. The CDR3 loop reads CASSQDRGKRNTEAFF. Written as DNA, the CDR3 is TGCGCCAGCAGCCAAGATCGGGGGAAGAGGAACACTGAAGCTTTCTTT.

In DNA form, the CDR3 reads TGCGCCAGCAGCGCCTCTCCCGGGAATTCACCCCTCCACTTT. Translating it yields CASSASPGNSPLHF. The genes are TRBV4-3 and TRBJ1-6; D not certain. Trimming cost V 5 bases and J 7 bases, with 12 bases left between them. This CDR3 is built from 14 residues. CDR1 is LGHNA and CDR2 is YSLEER in the germline V gene.

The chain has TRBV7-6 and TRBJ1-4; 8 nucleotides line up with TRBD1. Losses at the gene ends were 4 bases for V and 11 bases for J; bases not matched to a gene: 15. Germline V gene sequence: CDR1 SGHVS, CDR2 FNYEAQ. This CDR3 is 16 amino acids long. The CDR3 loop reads CASSSTSDRVGGKLFF. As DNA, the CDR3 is TGTGCCAGCAGCTCCACCTCGGACAGGGTCGGGGGGAAACTGTTTTTT.

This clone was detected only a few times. The CDR3 region has the DNA TGTGCCAGCAGCCCGTCCCCGGGGGGCCGTACTTACAATGAGCAGTTCTTC. Protein product: CASSPSPGGRTYNEQFF. V gene TRBV5-4 combines with J gene TRBJ2-1, with D possibly TRBD2 on 7 matching bases. The CDR3 length is 17 residues. Germline loops: CDR1 SGHNT, CDR2 YYREEE (reference sequence). V lost 4 bases to trimming and J lost 4 bases, with 21 bases between them.

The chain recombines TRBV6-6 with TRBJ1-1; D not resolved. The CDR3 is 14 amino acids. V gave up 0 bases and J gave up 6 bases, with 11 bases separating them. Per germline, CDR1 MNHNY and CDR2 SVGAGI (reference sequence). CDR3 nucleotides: TGTGCCAGCAGTTACTCGTCCTTTAACCCTGAAGCTTTCTTT. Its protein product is CASSYSSFNPEAFF.